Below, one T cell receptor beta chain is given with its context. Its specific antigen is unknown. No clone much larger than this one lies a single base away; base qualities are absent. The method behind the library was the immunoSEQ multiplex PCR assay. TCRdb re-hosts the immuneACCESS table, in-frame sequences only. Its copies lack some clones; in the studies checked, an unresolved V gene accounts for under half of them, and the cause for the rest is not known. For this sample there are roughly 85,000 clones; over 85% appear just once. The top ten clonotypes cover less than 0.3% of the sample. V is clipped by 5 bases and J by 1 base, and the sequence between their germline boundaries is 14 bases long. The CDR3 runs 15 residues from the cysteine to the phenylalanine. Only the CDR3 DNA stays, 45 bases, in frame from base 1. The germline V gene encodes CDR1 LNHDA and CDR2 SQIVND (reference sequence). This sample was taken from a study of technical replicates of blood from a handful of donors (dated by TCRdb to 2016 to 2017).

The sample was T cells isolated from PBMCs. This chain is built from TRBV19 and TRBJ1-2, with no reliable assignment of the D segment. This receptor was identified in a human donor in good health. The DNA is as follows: TGTGCCAGTAGTTCTCCGGACTCTTTTAACTATGGCTACACCTTC. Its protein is CASSSPDSFNYGYTF.